The entry that follows covers one T cell receptor beta chain sequence. Its target is not known. The V gene end was trimmed by 4 bases and the J gene end by 5 bases; junction bases not matched to a gene: 15. The CDR3 is made up of 16 amino acids. Germline CDR1 is SGHRS and CDR2 is YFSETQ. The record originates from a study of graft-versus-host responses after intestinal transplantation. The table came from immunoSEQ multiplex PCR; TCRdb's copy has only in-frame clones and leaves some out. The table includes around 110,000 clones, 90% detected once. Sequenced here: unstimulated CD4+ T cells sorted from spleen or lymph node cells, sampled before intestinal transplant. The chain employs TRBV5-1 and TRBJ2-7, with TRBD1 matching over 7 bases. This receptor was obtained from a human donor who received an intestinal transplant. The CDR3 DNA sequence: TGCGCCAGCAGCACCGACGACAGGGTGAAAGTCGACGAGCAGTACTTC. Its protein is CASSTDDRVKVDEQYF.